This TCR beta chain was documented in a study of siplizumab effects on memory and regulatory T cells. The repertoire was sequenced with immunoSEQ multiplex PCR; TCRdb's copy has only in-frame clones and lacks some. The sample consists of roughly 60,000 clones, 90% to 98% of them appearing once. Sequencing was performed on naive CD8+ T cells sorted from blood. This receptor was obtained from a human donor in good health.

In DNA form, the CDR3 reads TGTGCCAGCAGCCAGGGCTCCCCCAACGTCCTGACTTTC. Encoded protein: CASSQGSPNVLTF. The chain uses TRBV6-1 and TRBJ2-6, with a possible D match to TRBD1 (5 bases). The CDR3 has 13 amino acids. V was shortened by 6 bases and J by 8 bases, with 11 bases between the two germline ends. Germline CDR1 is MNHNS and CDR2 is SASEGT.